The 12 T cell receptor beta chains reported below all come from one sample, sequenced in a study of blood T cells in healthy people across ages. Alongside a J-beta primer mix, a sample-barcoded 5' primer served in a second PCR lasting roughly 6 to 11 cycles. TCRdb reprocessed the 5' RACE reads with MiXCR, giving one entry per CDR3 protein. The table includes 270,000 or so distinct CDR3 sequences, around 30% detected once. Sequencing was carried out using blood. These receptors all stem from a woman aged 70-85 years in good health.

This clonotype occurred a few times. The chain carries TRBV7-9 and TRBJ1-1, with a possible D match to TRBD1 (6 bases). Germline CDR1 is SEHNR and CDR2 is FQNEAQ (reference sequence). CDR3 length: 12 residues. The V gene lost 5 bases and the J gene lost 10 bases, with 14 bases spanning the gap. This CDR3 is CASSLQGGGAFF. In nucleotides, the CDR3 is TGTGCCAGCAGCCTACAGGGTGGAGGAGCTTTCTTT.

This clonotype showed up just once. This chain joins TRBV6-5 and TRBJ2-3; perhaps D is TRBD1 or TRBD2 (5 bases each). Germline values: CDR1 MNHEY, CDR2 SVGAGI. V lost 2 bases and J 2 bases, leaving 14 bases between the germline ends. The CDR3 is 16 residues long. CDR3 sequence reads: CASSYLSGRTTDTQYF. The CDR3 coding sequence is TGTGCCAGCAGTTACCTCTCGGGGCGGACCACAGATACGCAGTATTTT.

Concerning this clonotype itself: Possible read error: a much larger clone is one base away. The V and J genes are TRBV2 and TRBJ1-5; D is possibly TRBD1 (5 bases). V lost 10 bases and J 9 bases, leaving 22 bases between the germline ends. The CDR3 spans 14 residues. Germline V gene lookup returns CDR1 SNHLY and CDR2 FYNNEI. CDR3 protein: CANMFGAGPGPQHF. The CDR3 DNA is TGTGCCAACATGTTTGGTGCAGGGCCGGGGCCCCAGCATTTT.

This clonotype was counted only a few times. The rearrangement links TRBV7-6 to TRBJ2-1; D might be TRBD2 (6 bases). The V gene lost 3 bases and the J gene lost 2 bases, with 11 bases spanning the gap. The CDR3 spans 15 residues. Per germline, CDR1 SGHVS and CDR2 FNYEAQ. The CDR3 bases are TGTGCCAGCAGCTTGGAGGGCCGGACCTACAATGAGCAGTTCTTC. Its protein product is CASSLEGRTYNEQFF.

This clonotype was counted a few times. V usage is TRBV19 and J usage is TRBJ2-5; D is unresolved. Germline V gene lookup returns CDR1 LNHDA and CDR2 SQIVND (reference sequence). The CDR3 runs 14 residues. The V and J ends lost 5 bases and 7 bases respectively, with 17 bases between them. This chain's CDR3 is CASSSGRPLMTQYF. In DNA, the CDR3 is TGTGCCAGTAGTTCGGGCAGGCCTCTGATGACCCAGTACTTC. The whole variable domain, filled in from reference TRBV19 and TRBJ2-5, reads DGGITQSPKYLFRKEGQNVTLSCEQNLNHDAMYWYRQDPGQGLRLIYYSQIVNDFQKGDIAEGYSVSREKKESFPLTVTSAQKNPTAFYLCASSSGRPLMTQYFGPGTRLLVL.

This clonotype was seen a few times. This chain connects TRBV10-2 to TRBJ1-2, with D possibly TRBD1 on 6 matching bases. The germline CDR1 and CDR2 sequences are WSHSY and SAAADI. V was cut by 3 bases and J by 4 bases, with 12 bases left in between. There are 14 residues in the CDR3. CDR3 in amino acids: CASSDSDSAYGYTF. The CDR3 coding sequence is TGCGCCAGCAGTGATTCGGACAGCGCCTATGGCTACACCTTC.

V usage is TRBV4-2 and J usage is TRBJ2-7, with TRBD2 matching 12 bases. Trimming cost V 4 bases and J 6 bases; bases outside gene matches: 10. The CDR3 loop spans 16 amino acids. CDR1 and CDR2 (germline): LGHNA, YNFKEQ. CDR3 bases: TGTGCCAGCAGCCGAGATCAGGCTAGCGGGAGGGGCGAGCAGTACTTC. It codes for CASSRDQASGRGEQYF.

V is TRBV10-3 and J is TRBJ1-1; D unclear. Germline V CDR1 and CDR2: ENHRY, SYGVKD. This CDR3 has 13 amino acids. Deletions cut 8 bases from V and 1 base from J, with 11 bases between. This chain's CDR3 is CAIGQEPNTEAFF. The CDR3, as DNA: TGTGCCATCGGTCAGGAGCCGAACACTGAAGCTTTCTTT.

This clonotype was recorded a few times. CDR3 nucleotide sequence: TGTGCCAGCAGCCATGGGCTTGTATCCGAGCAGTACTTC. Protein product: CASSHGLVSEQYF. The V gene is TRBV7-8, the J gene TRBJ2-5; D unresolved. The DNA end is a closer match to TRBJ2-7, so the J assignment may be wrong. The CDR3 is made up of 13 amino acids. The germline CDR1 and CDR2 sequences are SGHVS and FQNEAQ.

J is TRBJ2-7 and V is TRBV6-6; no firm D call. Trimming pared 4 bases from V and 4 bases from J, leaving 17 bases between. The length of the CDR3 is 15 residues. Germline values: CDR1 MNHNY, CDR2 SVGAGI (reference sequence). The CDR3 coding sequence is TGTGCCAGCAGTTCCGCCGGACCGATGGGGTACGAGCAGTACTTC. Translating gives CASSSAGPMGYEQYF.

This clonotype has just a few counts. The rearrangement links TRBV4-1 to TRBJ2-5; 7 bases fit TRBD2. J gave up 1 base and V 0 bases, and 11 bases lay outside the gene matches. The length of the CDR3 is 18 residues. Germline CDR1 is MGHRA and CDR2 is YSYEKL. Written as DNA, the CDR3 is TGCGCCAGCAGCCAAGATAAGATGCGTGGCGGGGGCCAAGAGACCCAGTACTTC. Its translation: CASSQDKMRGGGQETQYF.

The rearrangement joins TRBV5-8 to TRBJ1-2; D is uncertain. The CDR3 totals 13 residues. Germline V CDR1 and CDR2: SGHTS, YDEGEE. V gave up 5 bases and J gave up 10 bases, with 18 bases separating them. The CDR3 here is CASRAMRSFPYTF. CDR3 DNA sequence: TGTGCCAGCAGAGCCATGCGATCATTCCCCTACACCTTC.